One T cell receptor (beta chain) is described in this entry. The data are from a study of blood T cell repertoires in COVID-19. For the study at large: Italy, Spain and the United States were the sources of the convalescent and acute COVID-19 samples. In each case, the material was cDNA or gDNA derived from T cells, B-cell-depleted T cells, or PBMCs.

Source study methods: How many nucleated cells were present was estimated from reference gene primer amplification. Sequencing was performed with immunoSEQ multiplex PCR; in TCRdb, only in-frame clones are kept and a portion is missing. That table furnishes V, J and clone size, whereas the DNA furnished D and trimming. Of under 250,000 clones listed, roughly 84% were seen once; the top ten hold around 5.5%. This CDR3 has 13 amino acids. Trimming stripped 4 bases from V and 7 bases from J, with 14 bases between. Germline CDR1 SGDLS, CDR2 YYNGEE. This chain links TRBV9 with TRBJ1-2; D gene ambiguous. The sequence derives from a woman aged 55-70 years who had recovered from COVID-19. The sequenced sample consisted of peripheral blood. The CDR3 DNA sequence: TGTGCCAGCAGCACCCACGGTGCCCTTGGCTACACCTTC. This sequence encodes CASSTHGALGYTF.